Given below is one T cell receptor beta chain in context. Its binding antigen is unknown. The record has no base qualities; no much larger clone is one base away. Based on the germline V gene, the CDR1 and CDR2 sequences are MNHEY and SVGEGT. The V end loses 0 bases and the J end loses 6 bases, and a stretch of 15 bases separates them. The CDR3 spans 15 residues, from the cysteine through the phenylalanine. Only the CDR3 part of the read is kept: 45 bases, read in frame from the first base. This entry comes from a study of vaccination and CD4 T cells after COVID-19 (dated by TCRdb to 2021 to 2024). With respect to the entire study: Every convalescent patient had a positive nasal swab PCR test for SARS-CoV-2, with mild disease in 9 or 10 patients and severe disease in one. The convalescent cohort comprised six males and four females, including two Hispanic individuals, seven Caucasians, two Asians and one multiracial person. Each participant got two doses of either the Pfizer-BioNTech BNT162b2 vaccine (n=8) or the Moderna mRNA-1273 vaccine (n=2). Post-COVID blood samples from convalescent patients were collected a median of around 110 days after diagnosis, with a range of roughly 35 to 180 days. The time from the second vaccine dose to post-vaccine blood sampling had a median of approximately 72 days and ranged from about 14 to 241 days. For stimulating the cultures, overlapping spike peptide pools were used, derived from SARS-CoV-2 as well as from the common cold coronaviruses HCoV-NL63, HCoV-OC43 and HCoV-229E. Control cultures received a CEFX viral epitope pool as the positive control, an HIV-1 Nef peptide pool as the negative control, or no peptide. In about 11 COVID-19 convalescent patients and 4 infection-naive healthy vaccine recipients, the spike-specific CD4+ TCR repertoire before mRNA vaccination was compared with the repertoire after mRNA vaccination.

Receptor amplification or capture employed PCR. DNA from cultured CD4+ T cells was subjected to TCR sequencing with the Oncomine TCR Beta short-read assay at the Johns Hopkins FTIC core. The QIAamp micro DNA kit was used to extract genomic DNA from the cultured CD4+ T cells. The Oncomine TCR Beta libraries from cultured CD4+ T cells were pooled using unique dual indexes and then sequenced on an Illumina iSeq 100. The study's processing was this. Non-productive sequences were filtered out, and CDR3s that did not start with C, did not end with F or W, or were shorter than 7 amino acids were discarded. Antigen-specific clonotypes were identified with the MANAFEST web application by comparing peptide-stimulated wells with reference and other culture wells. An FDR below 0.05, an odds ratio above 5, and a productive frequency above 0.1% in at least two of three replicate wells were required for clones to be considered positive. A clonotype was classed as cross-reactive if the clonotype showed significant expansion both in SARS-CoV-2 spike wells and in at least one common cold coronavirus spike condition. CDR3 homology was assessed with Levenshtein distances (stringdist) and unrooted phylogenetic trees (ape) in R version 3.6.1. TCRdb reran the public reads through fastp at Q25 and MiXCR, keeping productive beta chains. Rows with one shared CDR3 protein collapse into an entry with the most common genes and DNA. TCRdb's processing, not the authors', yielded these V and J calls. Within this sample are roughly 18,000 distinct CDR3 sequences, with approximately 70% of them counted one time only. Of the sample, around 5.1% falls within the top ten clones.

Explained via the paper, the treatment or condition label denotes: roughly ten-day PBMC culture with coronavirus spike peptide pools or control peptides (ViraFEST assay). To expand antigen-specific T cells with peptide pools and then pick out the expanded clonotypes through TCR sequencing, the study relied on the ViraFEST assay. The convalescent patients' positive SARS-CoV-2 PCR tests were from March to December 2020, which was before the Alpha, Beta and Delta variants emerged in the United States. Approximately 2.1 million PBMCs per well were cultured in IMDM with approximately 5.5% human AB serum and approximately 9.8 IU/ml IL-2, plus 10 ug/ml peptide pools. Half of the culture medium was replaced with fresh IL-2-containing medium on days 3 and 7. After about 10 days of culture, CD4+ T cells were isolated by negative selection using the EasySep CD4+ T cell isolation kit. Ficoll-Paque Plus gradient centrifugation was used to isolate PBMCs from whole blood, and the isolated PBMCs were then either used fresh or cryopreserved at -140C. Culture conditions were generally each tested in triplicate wells.

On the study overall, not on this receptor specifically: The median count of SARS-CoV-2-reactive clonotypes went up from around 21 after infection to approximately 40 after vaccination, although the change was not significant. Among the post-vaccine SARS-CoV-2-reactive clones in convalescent patients, a median around 85% showed up only after vaccination, which suggests vaccine-specific priming. Nearly all vaccine-specific clones in convalescent patients (304 of 307) were mono-reactive for SARS-CoV-2 spike rather than cross-reactive with common cold coronaviruses. Relatively few convalescent patients were included in the study, and early timepoints after natural infection were not analyzed.

This receptor chain uses TRBV6-2 or TRBV6-3 and TRBJ2-7, with the D gene uncertain. The sample comprised CD4+ T cells from blood, cultured in vitro. The TCR was taken from a human donor who had recovered from COVID-19. This receptor carries the CDR3 CASSYSQPHPLEQYF. The bases read TGTGCCAGCAGTTACTCTCAACCCCATCCGCTCGAGCAGTACTTC.